This TCR beta chain was recorded in a study of blood T cell repertoires in COVID-19. As for the study in general: PBMCs, B-cell-depleted T cells, or T cells provided the cDNA or gDNA that made up the material.

Clones were read by immunoSEQ multiplex PCR, and TCRdb kept only the in-frame ones, dropping some. Of 61,000 or so clones listed, 85% to 90% are singletons. Losses at the gene ends were 4 bases for V and 0 bases for J; bases not matched to a gene: 10. This CDR3 is built from 16 residues. CDR1 and CDR2 from the germline V gene are SGHNT and YYREEE (reference sequence). The chain recombines TRBV5-4 with TRBJ2-7; TRBD1 matches at 7 bases. This TCR derives from an elderly woman with active COVID-19. Material: peripheral blood. The CDR3 region is CASSLDSTGISYEQYF. Here the CDR3 DNA reads TGTGCCAGCAGCCTAGACTCGACAGGGATCTCCTACGAGCAGTACTTC.